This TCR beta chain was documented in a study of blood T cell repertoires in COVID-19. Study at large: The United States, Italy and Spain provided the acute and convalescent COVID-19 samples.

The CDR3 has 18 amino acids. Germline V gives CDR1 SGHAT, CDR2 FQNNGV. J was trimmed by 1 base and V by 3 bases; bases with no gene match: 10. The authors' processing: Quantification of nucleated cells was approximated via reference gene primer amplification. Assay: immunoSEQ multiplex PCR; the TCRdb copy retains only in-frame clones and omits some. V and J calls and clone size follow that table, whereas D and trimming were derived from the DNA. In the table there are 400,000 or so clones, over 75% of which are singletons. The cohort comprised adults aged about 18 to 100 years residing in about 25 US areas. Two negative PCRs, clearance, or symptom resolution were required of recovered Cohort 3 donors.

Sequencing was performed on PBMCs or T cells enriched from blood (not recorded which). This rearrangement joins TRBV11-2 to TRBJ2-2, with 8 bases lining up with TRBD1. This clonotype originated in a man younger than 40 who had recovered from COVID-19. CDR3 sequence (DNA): TGTGCCAGCAGCTTGGACATCTCTGGGACAGGGAACACCGGGGAGCTGTTTTTT. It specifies CASSLDISGTGNTGELFF.